This record concerns one T cell receptor beta chain sequence. Its specificity is not known. The sample comes from a study of T cell repertoires in cytomegalovirus infection. The V end was cut by 3 bases, the J end by 5 bases, with 11 bases between. There are 14 residues in the CDR3. Germline V CDR1 and CDR2: MNHEY, SMNVEV (reference sequence). TCRdb re-called the reads through MiXCR, storing one row per CDR3 protein. The table has roughly 45,000 distinct CDR3 sequences, roughly 20% seen once. This TCR came from a human donor in good health (CMV status not recorded). Some clones in this sample may be carry-over from other donors' samples. Material: CD8+ T cells from cultured PBMCs, obtained from culture after CMV antigen stimulation. The chain combines TRBV27 with TRBJ2-1; D could derive from TRBD1 or TRBD2 (7 bases each). The chain's CDR3 is CASSLGRGHNEQFF. The CDR3, as DNA: TGTGCCAGCAGTTTGGGGAGGGGGCACAATGAGCAGTTCTTC.